This T cell receptor beta chain was retrieved from a study of read filtering for tumor transcriptome and immune sequencing. The overall study: Per sample, TCR-region reads ranged about 4 to 10.27 million by IR-seq, about 85 to 1,400 by RNA-seq.

This clonotype was recorded many times. From roughly 390 ng of RNA, a library with molecular barcoded alpha/delta and beta/gamma adaptors was made. A single record per CDR3 protein comes from TCRdb applying MiXCR to the reads. The repertoire holds about 39,000 distinct CDR3 sequences, roughly an eighth seen once, with 5.5% to 7% in the top ten. Sequenced input: a population of CD138-negative cells sorted from bone marrow. The clonotype originates from a donor at least 40 years old with multiple myeloma.

This CDR3 reads CASRVETSGRLTNTGELFF. The DNA for the CDR3 is TGTGCCAGCAGAGTCGAGACTAGCGGGAGGCTTACGAACACCGGGGAGCTGTTTTTT. V is TRBV6-1 and J is TRBJ2-2, with 13 bases fitting TRBD2. The CDR3 covers 19 residues. Trimming removed 6 bases from V and 0 bases from J; junction bases left unmatched: 10. Germline V CDR1 and CDR2: MNHNS, SASEGT.